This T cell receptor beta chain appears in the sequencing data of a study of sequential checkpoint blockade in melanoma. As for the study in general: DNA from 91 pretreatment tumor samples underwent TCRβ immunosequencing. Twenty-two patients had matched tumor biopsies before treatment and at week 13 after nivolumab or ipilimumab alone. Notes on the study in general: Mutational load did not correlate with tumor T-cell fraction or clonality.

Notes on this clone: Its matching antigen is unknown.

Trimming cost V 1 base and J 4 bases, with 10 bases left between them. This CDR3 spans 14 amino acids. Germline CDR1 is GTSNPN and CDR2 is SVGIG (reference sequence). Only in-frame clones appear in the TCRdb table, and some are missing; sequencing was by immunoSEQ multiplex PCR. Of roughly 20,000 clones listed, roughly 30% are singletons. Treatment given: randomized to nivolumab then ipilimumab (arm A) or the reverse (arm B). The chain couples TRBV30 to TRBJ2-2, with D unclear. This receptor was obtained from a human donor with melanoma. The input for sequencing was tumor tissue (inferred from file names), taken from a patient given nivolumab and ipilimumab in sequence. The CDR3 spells CAWSAPDLTGELFF. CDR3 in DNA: TGTGCCTGGAGTGCCCCGGACCTCACCGGGGAGCTGTTTTTT.